Here is one T cell receptor (beta chain) with its context. This record belongs to a study of blood T cell repertoires in COVID-19. Whole-study context: The United States, Italy and Spain were the sources of the acute and convalescent COVID-19 samples. The analysed material was cDNA or gDNA that came from T cells, B-cell-depleted T cells, or PBMCs.

Clones were sequenced by immunoSEQ multiplex PCR, and TCRdb holds only the in-frame ones, with some missing. The top ten clones hold 4% to 5% of a sample with about 190,000 clones, more than 70% of them seen once. Germline V gene lookup returns CDR1 KGHSH and CDR2 LQKENI. The CDR3 covers 14 residues. Trimming took 4 bases from V and 6 from J; bases not matched to a gene: 8. The J gene is TRBJ1-2, the V gene TRBV18; 7 bases match TRBD1. This TCR derives from a woman aged 25 to 39 with acute or convalescent COVID-19. The sequenced material came from peripheral blood. The CDR3 bases are TGTGCCAGCTCACGAATCTCCGGGACAGATGGCTACACCTTC. It is translated as CASSRISGTDGYTF.